Listed here is a single T cell receptor beta chain. The sample belongs to a study of blood T cell repertoires in COVID-19. Study-level information: Samples representing acute and convalescent COVID-19 were sourced from the United States, Italy and Spain. Sample material is recorded as cDNA or gDNA derived from T cells, B-cell-depleted T cells, or PBMCs.

The study drew participants aged about 18 to 95 years from some 23 US areas. Before being deemed recovered, Cohort 3 donors had two negative PCRs, clearance, or symptom resolution. The germline V and J ends were trimmed by 3 bases and 7 bases, with 9 bases remaining between them. This CDR3 has 13 amino acids. Germline CDR1 KGHSH, CDR2 LQKENI. TCRdb's table, derived via immunoSEQ multiplex PCR, lists solely in-frame clones and lacks some. The sample yields some 400,000 clones, approximately 89% seen once. The sequenced sample consisted of PBMCs or T cells enriched from blood (not recorded which). This rearrangement joins TRBV18 to TRBJ2-2; tentative D call: TRBD1 (5 bases). This clonotype originated in a woman in her twenties or thirties who had recovered from COVID-19. CDR3 sequence: CASSPRRDGELFF. The CDR3 bases are TGTGCCAGCTCACCCCGCAGGGACGGGGAGCTGTTTTTT.